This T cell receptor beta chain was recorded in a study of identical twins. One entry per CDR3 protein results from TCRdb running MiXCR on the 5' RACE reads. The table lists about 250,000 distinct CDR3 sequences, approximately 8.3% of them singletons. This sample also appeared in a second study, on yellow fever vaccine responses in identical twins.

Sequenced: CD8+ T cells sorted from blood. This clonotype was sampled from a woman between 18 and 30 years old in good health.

The CDR3 DNA reads TGCAGTGCTAGCTTCACTAGCGGGAGGACCTACGAGCAGTACTTC. Translated, it gives CSASFTSGRTYEQYF. V gene TRBV20-1 combines with J gene TRBJ2-7, with TRBD2 identical over 12 bases. The germline V gene has CDR1 DFQATT and CDR2 SNEGSKA (reference sequence). V was clipped by 3 bases and J by 2 bases; unmatched bases: 5. This CDR3 contains 15 residues.